This TCR beta chain was identified in a study of blood T cell repertoires in COVID-19. TCRdb keeps only in-frame clones here, not all; method: immunoSEQ multiplex PCR. The sample consists of more than 200,000 clones, 86% of them appearing once. The source of this sequence is a man in his thirties or forties with active or convalescent COVID-19. The sequencing sample was made of peripheral blood.

CDR3 protein: CASSGNRANYGYTF. The CDR3 DNA follows: TGTGCCAGCAGCGGAAACAGGGCTAACTATGGCTACACCTTC. The genes are TRBV5-4 and TRBJ1-2; D possibly corresponds to TRBD1 (6 bases). This CDR3 spans 14 amino acids. Trimming stripped 4 bases from V and 0 bases from J, with 10 bases between. Germline CDR1 and CDR2: SGHNT and YYREEE (reference sequence).